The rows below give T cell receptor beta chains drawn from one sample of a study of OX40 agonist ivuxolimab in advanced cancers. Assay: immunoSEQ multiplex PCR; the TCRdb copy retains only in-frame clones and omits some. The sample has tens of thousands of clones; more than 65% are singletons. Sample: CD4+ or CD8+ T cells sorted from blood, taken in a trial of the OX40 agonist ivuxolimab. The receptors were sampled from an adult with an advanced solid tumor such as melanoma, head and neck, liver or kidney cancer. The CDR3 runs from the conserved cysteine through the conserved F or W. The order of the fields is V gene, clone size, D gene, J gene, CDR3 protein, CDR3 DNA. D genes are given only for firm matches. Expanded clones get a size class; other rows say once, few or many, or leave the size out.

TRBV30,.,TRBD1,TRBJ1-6,CAWTRTGRSPLHF,TGTGCCTGGACCCGGACAGGGCGTTCACCCCTCCACTTT
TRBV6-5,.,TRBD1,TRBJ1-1,CASSYRGQENTEAFF,TGTGCCAGCAGTTACAGGGGACAGGAGAACACTGAAGCTTTCTTT
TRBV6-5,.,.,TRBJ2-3,CASRGMDSTDTQYF,TGTGCCAGCAGGGGTATGGACAGCACAGATACGCAGTATTTT
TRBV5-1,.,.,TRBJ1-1,CASSLSGLNTEAFF,TGCGCCAGCAGCCTCTCCGGGCTGAACACTGAAGCTTTCTTT
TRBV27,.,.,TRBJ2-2,CASSLTPRTGELFF,TGTGCCAGCAGTCTCACGCCCCGAACCGGGGAGCTGTTTTTT
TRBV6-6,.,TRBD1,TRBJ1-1,CASSRDRGTAFF,TGTGCCAGCAGTCGGGACAGGGGGACAGCTTTCTTT
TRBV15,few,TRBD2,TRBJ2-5,CATSRGGLAGGQETQYF,TGTGCCACCAGCAGAGGAGGACTAGCGGGGGGACAAGAGACCCAGTACTTC
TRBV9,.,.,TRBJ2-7,CASSPPTPYEQYF,TGTGCCAGCAGCCCCCCGACTCCTTACGAGCAGTACTTC
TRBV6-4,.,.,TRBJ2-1,CASSEWRGNEQFF,TGTGCCAGCAGTGAGTGGAGGGGTAATGAGCAGTTCTTC
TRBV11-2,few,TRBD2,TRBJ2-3,CASSPLAGGHADTQYF,TGTGCCAGCAGCCCTCTAGCGGGGGGCCACGCAGATACGCAGTATTTT
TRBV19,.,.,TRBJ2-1,CASTLYQGDGEQFF,TGTGCCAGTACCCTATATCAGGGTGACGGCGAGCAGTTCTTC
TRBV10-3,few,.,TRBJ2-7,CAISGSDGAYEQYF,TGTGCCATCAGTGGTTCGGACGGGGCCTACGAGCAGTACTTC
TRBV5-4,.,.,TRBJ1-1,CASSLGGRVGNTEAFF,TGTGCCAGCAGCTTGGGAGGGCGTGTGGGGAACACTGAAGCTTTCTTT
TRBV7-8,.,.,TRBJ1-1,CASSLAALGESFNTEAFF,TGTGCCAGCAGCTTAGCCGCTTTGGGGGAGTCCTTTAACACTGAAGCTTTCTTT
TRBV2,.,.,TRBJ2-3,CASCSGLHPSTDTQYF,TGTGCCAGCTGCTCGGGACTGCACCCTAGCACAGATACGCAGTATTTT
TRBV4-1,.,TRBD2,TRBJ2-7,CASSQDRTEHSGSEQYF,TGCGCCAGCAGCCAAGATCGGACAGAACATAGCGGGAGCGAGCAGTACTTC
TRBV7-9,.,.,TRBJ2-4,CASSVGQTDRIQYF,TGTGCCAGCAGCGTAGGACAGACAGACAGGATTCAGTACTTC
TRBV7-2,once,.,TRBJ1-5,CASSLAQGSQPQHF,TGTGCCAGCAGCTTAGCGCAGGGAAGTCAGCCCCAGCATTTT
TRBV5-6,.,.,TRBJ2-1,CASSPFGNEQFF,TGTGCCAGCAGCCCTTTTGGCAATGAGCAGTTCTTC
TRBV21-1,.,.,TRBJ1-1,CASSKARGEDTWVTEAFF,TGTGCCAGCAGCAAAGCAAGAGGGGAGGATACCTGGGTGACTGAAGCTTTCTTT
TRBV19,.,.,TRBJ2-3,CASSTFYRGGTDTQYF,TGTGCCAGTAGTACATTCTACAGGGGAGGGACAGATACGCAGTATTTT
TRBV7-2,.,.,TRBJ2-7,CASSIGRSSYEQYF,TGTGCCAGCAGCATAGGAAGGAGCTCCTACGAGCAGTACTTC
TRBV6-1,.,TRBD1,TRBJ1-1,CASSEAIRTGGEAFF,TGTGCCAGCAGTGAAGCAATAAGGACAGGGGGTGAAGCTTTCTTT
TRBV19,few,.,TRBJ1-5,CASSIWGSNQPQHF,TGTGCCAGTAGTATCTGGGGTAGCAATCAGCCCCAGCATTTT
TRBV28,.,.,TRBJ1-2,CATLTTADGYTF,TGTGCCACCCTAACGACAGCCGATGGCTACACCTTC
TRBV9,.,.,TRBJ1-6,CASSGSSYNSPLHF,TGTGCCAGCAGCGGGAGCTCCTATAATTCACCCCTCCACTTT
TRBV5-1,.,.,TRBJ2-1,CASSFFGSSSYNEQFF,TGCGCCAGCAGCTTTTTCGGATCAAGCTCCTACAATGAGCAGTTCTTC
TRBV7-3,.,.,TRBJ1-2,CASSRQGGRDQHYGYTF,TGTGCCAGCAGCCGTCAGGGAGGACGCGACCAACACTATGGCTACACCTTC
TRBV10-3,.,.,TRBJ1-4,CAISAGINEKLFF,TGTGCCATCAGTGCAGGCATTAATGAAAAACTGTTTTTT
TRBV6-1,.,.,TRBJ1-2,CASSVRGRESHGYTF,TGTGCCAGCAGTGTACGGGGACGGGAGTCACATGGCTACACCTTC
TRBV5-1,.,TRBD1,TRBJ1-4,CASSLQGEWEKLFF,TGCGCCAGCAGCTTACAGGGGGAATGGGAAAAACTGTTTTTT
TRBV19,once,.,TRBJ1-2,CASNPRPAGTYGYTF,TGTGCCAGTAATCCCCGACCGGCAGGGACCTATGGCTACACCTTC
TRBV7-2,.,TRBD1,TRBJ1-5,CASSFDRGGQPQHF,TGTGCCAGCAGCTTTGACAGGGGGGGTCAGCCCCAGCATTTT
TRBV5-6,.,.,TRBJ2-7,CASSSQSNEQYF,TGTGCCAGCAGCTCCCAGTCCAACGAGCAGTACTTC
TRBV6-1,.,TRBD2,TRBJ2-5,CASSGLSGGETQYF,TGTGCCAGCAGTGGCCTTAGCGGGGGGGAGACCCAGTACTTC
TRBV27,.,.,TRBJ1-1,CASSFGTVLGTEAFF,TGTGCCAGCAGTTTTGGTACGGTTTTGGGCACTGAAGCTTTCTTT
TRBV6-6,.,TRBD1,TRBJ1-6,CASSWEAGGNSPLHF,TGTGCCAGCAGTTGGGAGGCAGGGGGGAACTCACCCCTCCACTTT
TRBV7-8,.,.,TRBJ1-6,CASSFGQMADSPLHF,TGTGCCAGCAGCTTCGGACAGATGGCTGATTCACCCCTCCACTTT
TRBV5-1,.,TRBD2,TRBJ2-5,CASSLTSGSSRQETQYF,TGCGCCAGCAGCTTGACTAGCGGGAGTTCAAGGCAAGAGACCCAGTACTTC
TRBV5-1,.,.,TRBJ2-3,CASSRQGEADTQYF,TGCGCCAGCAGCCGCCAGGGGGAGGCAGATACGCAGTATTTT
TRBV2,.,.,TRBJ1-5,CASSDQASLMNQPQHF,TGTGCCAGCAGTGATCAGGCCTCATTAATGAATCAGCCCCAGCATTTT
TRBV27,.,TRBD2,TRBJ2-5,CASSQTRLASATQYF,TGTGCCAGCAGTCAGACTCGACTAGCGAGCGCGACCCAGTACTTC
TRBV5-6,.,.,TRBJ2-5,CASSSLVQETQYF,TGTGCCAGCAGCTCACTAGTACAAGAGACCCAGTACTTC
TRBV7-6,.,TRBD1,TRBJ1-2,CASSSFGQGGYGYTF,TGTGCCAGCAGCTCCTTTGGACAGGGGGGATATGGCTACACCTTC
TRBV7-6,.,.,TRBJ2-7,CASSLDAQSYEQYF,TGTGCCAGCAGCTTAGACGCTCAGTCCTACGAGCAGTACTTC
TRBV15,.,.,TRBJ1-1,CATSRQLNTEAFF,TGTGCCACCAGCCGACAGCTGAACACTGAAGCTTTCTTT
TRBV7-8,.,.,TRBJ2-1,CASSHDRNEQFF,TGTGCCAGCAGCCACGACAGGAATGAGCAGTTCTTC
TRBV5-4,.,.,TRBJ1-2,CASSTVGSYTF,TGTGCCAGCAGCACAGTAGGTAGCTACACCTTC
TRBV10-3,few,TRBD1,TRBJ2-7,CAISEKGQGRHEQYF,TGTGCCATCAGTGAGAAGGGACAGGGTCGGCACGAGCAGTACTTC
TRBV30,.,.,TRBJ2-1,CAWTMAIEQFF,TGTGCCTGGACCATGGCGATAGAGCAGTTCTTC
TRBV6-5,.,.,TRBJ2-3,CASSYSSVSTDTQYF,TGTGCCAGCAGTTACTCTAGCGTTAGCACAGATACGCAGTATTTT
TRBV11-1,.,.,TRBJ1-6,CASGRWGANSPLHF,TGTGCCAGCGGAAGATGGGGGGCAAATTCACCCCTCCACTTT
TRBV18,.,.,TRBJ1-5,CASSPTGSQPQHF,TGTGCCAGCTCACCGACGGGCAGCCAGCCCCAGCATTTT
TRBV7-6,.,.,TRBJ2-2,CASSLGGTPNTGELFF,TGTGCCAGCAGCTTAGGAGGGACCCCGAACACCGGGGAGCTGTTTTTT
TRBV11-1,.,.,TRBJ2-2,CASSLWGSYTGELFF,TGTGCCAGCAGCTTATGGGGGAGTTACACCGGGGAGCTGTTTTTT
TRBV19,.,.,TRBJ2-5,CASTPGRIGSETQYF,TGTGCCAGTACCCCGGGCAGGATAGGATCAGAGACCCAGTACTTC